The present T cell receptor (beta chain) was sequenced within a study of human T cells and chemical hapten exposure. Time point defined: healthy volunteer bleed at 2 weeks. It was unfractionated whole blood from which total RNA was extracted. CDR3 length: 15 residues. V lost 4 bases, J lost 2 bases, and 8 bases stayed unmatched. Per the germline V gene, CDR1 is MGHRA and CDR2 is YSYEKL. MiXCR, applied by TCRdb to the RACE reads, yields one record per CDR3 protein. The table shows tens of thousands of distinct CDR3 sequences, with approximately 9.7% occurring only once. The TCR sequence derives from a female donor in good health. Some clones in this sample may be carry-over from other donors' samples. V gene TRBV4-1 combines with J gene TRBJ2-7; 7 nucleotides agree with TRBD1. The sequenced material came from whole blood. CDR3 sequence (DNA): TGCGCCAGCAGCCCATCCGCAGGGGGTACCTACGAGCAGTACTTC. Encoded protein: CASSPSAGGTYEQYF.